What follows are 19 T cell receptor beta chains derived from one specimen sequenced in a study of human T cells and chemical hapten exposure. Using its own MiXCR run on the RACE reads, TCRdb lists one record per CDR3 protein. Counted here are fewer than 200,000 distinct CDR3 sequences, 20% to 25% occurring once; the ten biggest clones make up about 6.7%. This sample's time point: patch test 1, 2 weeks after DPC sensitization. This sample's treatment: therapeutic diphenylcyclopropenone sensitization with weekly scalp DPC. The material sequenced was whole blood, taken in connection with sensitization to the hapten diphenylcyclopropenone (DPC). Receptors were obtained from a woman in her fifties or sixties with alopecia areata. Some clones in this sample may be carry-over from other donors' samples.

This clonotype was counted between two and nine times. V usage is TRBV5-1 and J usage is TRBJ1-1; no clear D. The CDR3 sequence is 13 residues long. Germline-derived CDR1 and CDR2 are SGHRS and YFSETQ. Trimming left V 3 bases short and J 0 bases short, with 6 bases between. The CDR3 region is CASSSGMNTEAFF. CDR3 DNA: TGCGCCAGCAGCTCGGGGATGAACACTGAAGCTTTCTTT.

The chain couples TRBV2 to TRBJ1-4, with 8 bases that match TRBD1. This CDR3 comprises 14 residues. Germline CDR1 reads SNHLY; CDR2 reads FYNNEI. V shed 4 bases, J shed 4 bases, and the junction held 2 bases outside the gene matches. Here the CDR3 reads CASSGTGINEKLFF. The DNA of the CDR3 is TGTGCCAGCAGTGGGACAGGGATTAATGAAAAACTGTTTTTT. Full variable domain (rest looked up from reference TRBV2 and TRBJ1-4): EPEVTQTPSHQVTQMGQEVILRCVPISNHLYFYWYRQILGQKVEFLVSFYNNEISEKSEIFDDQFSVERPDGSNFTLKIRSTKLEDSAMYFCASSGTGINEKLFFGSGTQLSVL.

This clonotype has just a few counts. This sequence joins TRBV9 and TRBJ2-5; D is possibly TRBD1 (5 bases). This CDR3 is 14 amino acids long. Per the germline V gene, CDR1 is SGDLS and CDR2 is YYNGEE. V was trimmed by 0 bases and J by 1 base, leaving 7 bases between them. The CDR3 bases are TGTGCCAGCAGCGTAGGACAGATCCAAGAGACCCAGTACTTC. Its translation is CASSVGQIQETQYF.

The CDR3 coding sequence is TGTGCCAGTAGTACGGGACAGGGGAATAATCAGCCCCAGCATTTT. Its protein is CASSTGQGNNQPQHF. The rearrangement links TRBV19 to TRBJ1-5; 10 bases line up with TRBD1. Trimming removed 4 bases from V and 4 bases from J; junction bases left unmatched: 4. The CDR3 contains 15 residues. CDR1 and CDR2 (germline): LNHDA, SQIVND (reference sequence). Filled out from reference TRBV19 and TRBJ1-5, the complete variable domain reads DGGITQSPKYLFRKEGQNVTLSCEQNLNHDAMYWYRQDPGQGLRLIYYSQIVNDFQKGDIAEGYSVSREKKESFPLTVTSAQKNPTAFYLCASSTGQGNNQPQHFGDGTRLSIL.

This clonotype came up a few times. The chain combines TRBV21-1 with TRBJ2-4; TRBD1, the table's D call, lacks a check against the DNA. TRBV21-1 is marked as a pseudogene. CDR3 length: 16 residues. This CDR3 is CASSKARKDIPRFGYF. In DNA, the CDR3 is TGTGCCAGCAGCAAAGCACGAAAGGACATACCCCGTTTTGGGTACTTC.

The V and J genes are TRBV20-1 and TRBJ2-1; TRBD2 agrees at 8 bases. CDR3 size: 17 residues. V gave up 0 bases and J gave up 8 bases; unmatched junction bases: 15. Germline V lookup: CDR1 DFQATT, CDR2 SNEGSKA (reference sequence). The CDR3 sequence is CSARDPTSGLQGHEQFF. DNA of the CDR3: TGCAGTGCTAGAGATCCAACTAGCGGCCTTCAAGGCCATGAGCAGTTCTTC.

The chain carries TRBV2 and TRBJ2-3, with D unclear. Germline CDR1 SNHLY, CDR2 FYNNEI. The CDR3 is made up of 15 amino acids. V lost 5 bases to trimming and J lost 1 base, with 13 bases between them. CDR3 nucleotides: TGTGCCAGCAGTAGAGACACGTCTCGCACAGATACGCAGTATTTT. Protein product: CASSRDTSRTDTQYF.

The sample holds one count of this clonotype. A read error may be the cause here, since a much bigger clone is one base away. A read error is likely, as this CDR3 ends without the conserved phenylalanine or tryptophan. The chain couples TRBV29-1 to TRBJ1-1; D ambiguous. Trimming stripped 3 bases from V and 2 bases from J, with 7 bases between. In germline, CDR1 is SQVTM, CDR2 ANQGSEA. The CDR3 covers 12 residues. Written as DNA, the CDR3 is TGCAGCGTTGAGGGCCTAAACACTGAAGCTTTCTCT. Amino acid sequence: CSVEGLNTEAFS.

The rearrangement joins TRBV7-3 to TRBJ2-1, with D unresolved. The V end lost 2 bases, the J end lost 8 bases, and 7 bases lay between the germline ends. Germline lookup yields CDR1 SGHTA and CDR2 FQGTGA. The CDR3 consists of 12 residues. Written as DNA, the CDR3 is TGTGCCAGCAGCTTACTTGGGGATGAGCAGTTCTTC. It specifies CASSLLGDEQFF.

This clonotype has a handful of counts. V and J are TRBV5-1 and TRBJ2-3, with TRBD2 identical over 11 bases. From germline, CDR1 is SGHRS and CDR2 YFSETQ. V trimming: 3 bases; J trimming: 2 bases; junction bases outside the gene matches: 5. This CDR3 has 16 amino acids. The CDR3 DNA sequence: TGCGCCAGCAGCTCACTAGCGGGAGTTCTCACAGATACGCAGTATTTT. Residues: CASSSLAGVLTDTQYF. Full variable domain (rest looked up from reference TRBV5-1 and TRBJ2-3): KAGVTQTPRYLIKTRGQQVTLSCSPISGHRSVSWYQQTPGQGLQFLFEYFSETQRNKGNFPGRFSGRQFSNSRSEMNVSTLELGDSALYLCASSSLAGVLTDTQYFGPGTRLTVL.

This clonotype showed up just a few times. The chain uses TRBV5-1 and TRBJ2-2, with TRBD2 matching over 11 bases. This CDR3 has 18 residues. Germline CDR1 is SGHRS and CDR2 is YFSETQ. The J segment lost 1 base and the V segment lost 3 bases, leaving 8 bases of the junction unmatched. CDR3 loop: CASSSRTSGPRNTGELFF. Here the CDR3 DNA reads TGCGCCAGCAGCTCTCGGACTAGCGGGCCCAGGAACACCGGGGAGCTGTTTTTT.

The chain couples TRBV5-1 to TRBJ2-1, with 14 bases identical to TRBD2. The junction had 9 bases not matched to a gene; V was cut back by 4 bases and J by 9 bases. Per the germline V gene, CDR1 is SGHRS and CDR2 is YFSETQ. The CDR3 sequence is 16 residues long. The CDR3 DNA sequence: TGCGCCAGCAGCCCCGGACTAGCGGGGGGAGGTGGTGAGCAGTTCTTC. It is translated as CASSPGLAGGGGEQFF.

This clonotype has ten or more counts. Here the CDR3 DNA reads TGTGCCAGCAGCTTACCGGGGCCTTACGAGCAGTACTTC. This sequence encodes CASSLPGPYEQYF. The chain uses TRBV7-9 and TRBJ2-7; D is tentatively TRBD1 or TRBD2 (5 bases each). Looked up from germline, CDR1 is SEHNR and CDR2 is FQNEAQ (reference sequence). This CDR3 has 13 residues. The V end lost 2 bases, the J end lost 4 bases, and 9 bases lay between the germline ends.

CDR3 nucleotide sequence: TGTGCCAGTACCCCGACAGGAGTTAGCAATCAGCCCCAGCATTTT. Protein product: CASTPTGVSNQPQHF. This chain uses TRBV19 with TRBJ1-5; D perhaps matches TRBD1 (6 bases). CDR1 and CDR2 from the germline V gene are LNHDA and SQIVND (reference sequence). The CDR3 runs 15 residues. Trimming took off 7 bases at V and 0 bases at J, with 13 bases between the two ends.

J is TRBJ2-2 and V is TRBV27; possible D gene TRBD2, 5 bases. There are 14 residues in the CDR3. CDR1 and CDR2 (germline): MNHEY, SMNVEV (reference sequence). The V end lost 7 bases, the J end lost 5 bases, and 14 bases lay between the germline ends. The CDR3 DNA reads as TGTGCCAGCATGTCCTTACCGGGGACCGGGGAGCTGTTTTTT. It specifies CASMSLPGTGELFF.

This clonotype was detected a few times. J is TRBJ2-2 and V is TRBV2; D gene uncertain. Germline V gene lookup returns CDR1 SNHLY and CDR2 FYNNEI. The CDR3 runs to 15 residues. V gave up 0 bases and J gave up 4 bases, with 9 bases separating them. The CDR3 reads CASSEAAWGTGELFF. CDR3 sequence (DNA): TGTGCCAGCAGTGAAGCGGCCTGGGGCACCGGGGAGCTGTTTTTT.

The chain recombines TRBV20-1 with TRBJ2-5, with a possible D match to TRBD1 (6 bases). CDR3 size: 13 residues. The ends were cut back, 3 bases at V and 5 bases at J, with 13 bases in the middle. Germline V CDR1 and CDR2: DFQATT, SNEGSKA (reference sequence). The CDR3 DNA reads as TGCAGTGCTAGGGCGGCAGGGGCGGAGACCCAGTACTTC. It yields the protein CSARAAGAETQYF.

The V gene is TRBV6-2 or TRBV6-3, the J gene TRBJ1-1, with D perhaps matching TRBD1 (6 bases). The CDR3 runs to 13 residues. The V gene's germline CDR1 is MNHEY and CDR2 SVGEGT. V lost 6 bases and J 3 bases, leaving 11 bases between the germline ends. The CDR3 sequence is CASRGGSYTEAFF. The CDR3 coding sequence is TGTGCCAGCAGAGGGGGAAGTTACACTGAAGCTTTCTTT.

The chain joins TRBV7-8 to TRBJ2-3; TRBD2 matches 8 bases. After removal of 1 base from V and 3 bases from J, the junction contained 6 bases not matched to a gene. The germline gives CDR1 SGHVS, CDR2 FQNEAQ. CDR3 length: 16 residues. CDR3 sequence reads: CASSLVSGSLTDTQYF. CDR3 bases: TGTGCCAGCAGCTTAGTCAGCGGGAGTCTGACAGATACGCAGTATTTT.